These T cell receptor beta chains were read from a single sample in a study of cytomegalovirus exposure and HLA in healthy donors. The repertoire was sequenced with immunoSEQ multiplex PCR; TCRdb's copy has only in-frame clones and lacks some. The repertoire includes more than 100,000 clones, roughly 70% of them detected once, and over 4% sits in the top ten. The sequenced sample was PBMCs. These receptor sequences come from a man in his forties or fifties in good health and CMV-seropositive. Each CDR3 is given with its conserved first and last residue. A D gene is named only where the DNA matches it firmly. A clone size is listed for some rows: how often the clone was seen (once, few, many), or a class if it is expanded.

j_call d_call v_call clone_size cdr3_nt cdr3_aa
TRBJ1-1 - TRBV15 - TGTGCCACCAGCAGAGATTCCGGGTCCTCGGAAGCTTTCTTT CATSRDSGSSEAFF
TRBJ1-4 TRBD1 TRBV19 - TGTGCCAGTAGTATGTGGGGACAGGGGAATGAAAAACTGTTTTTT CASSMWGQGNEKLFF
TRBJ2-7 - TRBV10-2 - TGCGCCAGCAGGACGACAGTAACCTACGAGCAGTACTTC CASRTTVTYEQYF
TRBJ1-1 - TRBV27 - TGTGCCAGCAGTTTACTGAGGAACACTGAAGCTTTCTTT CASSLLRNTEAFF
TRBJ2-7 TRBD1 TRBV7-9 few TGTGCCAGCAGCTTGGACAGGACCTACGAGCAGTACTTC CASSLDRTYEQYF
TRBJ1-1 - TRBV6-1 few TGTGCCAGCAGCCTGACAGCCTCGAACACTGAAGCTTTCTTT CASSLTASNTEAFF
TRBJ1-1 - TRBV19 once TGTGCCAGTAGTACCCCAGGGGCGGCTATGAACACTGAAGCTTTCTTT CASSTPGAAMNTEAFF
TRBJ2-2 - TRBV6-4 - TGTGCCAGCAGTCACCAGGGGGGAGAAACCGGGGAGCTGTTTTTT CASSHQGGETGELFF
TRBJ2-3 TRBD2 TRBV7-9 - TGTGCCAGCAGCCCCCGACTAGCGGGAGGCACAGATACGCAGTATTTT CASSPRLAGGTDTQYF
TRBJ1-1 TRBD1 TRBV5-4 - TGTGCCAGCAGCTGGGGACAGATGAACACTGAAGCTTTCTTT CASSWGQMNTEAFF
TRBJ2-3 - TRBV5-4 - TGTGCCAGCAGCTTGGGCGGTGCGGCCGGTGGGTTAGATACGCAGTATTTT CASSLGGAAGGLDTQYF
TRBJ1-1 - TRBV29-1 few TGCAGCGTTGCGACAGGCAGGAACACTGAAGCTTTCTTT CSVATGRNTEAFF
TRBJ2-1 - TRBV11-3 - TGTGCCAGCAGCCCCGGGACTGAGAATGAGCAGTTCTTC CASSPGTENEQFF
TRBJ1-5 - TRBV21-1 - TGTGCCAGCAGCAAAGGTGAGGGCGGAGGCAGCAATCAGCCCCAGCATTTT CASSKGEGGGSNQPQHF
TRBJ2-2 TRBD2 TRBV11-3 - TGTGCCACCAAGGCGGGAGATCACACCGGGGAGCTGTTTTTT CATKAGDHTGELFF
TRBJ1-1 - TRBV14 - TGTGCCAGCAGCCAATTGTTAGTCATGAACACTGAAGCTTTCTTT CASSQLLVMNTEAFF
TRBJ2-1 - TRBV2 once TGTGCCAGCAGTGAGATTATGGAGGGGTTCTTC CASSEIMEGFF
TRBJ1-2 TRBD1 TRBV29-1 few TGCAGCGTGTTACTGACAGGGGGCGATGGCTACACCTTC CSVLLTGGDGYTF
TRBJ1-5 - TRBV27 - TGTGCCAGCAGTTTGCAGGATAGCAATCAGCCCCAGCATTTT CASSLQDSNQPQHF
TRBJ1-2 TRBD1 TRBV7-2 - TGTGCCAGCAGTTTTACAGGGGAGGTTGACTATGGCTACACCTTC CASSFTGEVDYGYTF
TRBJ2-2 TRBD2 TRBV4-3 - TGCGCCAGCAGCCAAAATGGAGGGACTAGCGGTTCCGGGGAGCTGTTTTTT CASSQNGGTSGSGELFF
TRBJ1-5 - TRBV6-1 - TGTGCCAGCACCGGGGGGAGGGATCAGCCCCAGCATTTT CASTGGRDQPQHF
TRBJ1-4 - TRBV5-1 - TGCGCCAGCAGGGATTCGGGAGTACAAGAAAAACTGTTTTTT CASRDSGVQEKLFF
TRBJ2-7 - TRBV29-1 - TGCAGCGTTGAGGCGGGACCCTCCTACGAGCAGTACTTC CSVEAGPSYEQYF
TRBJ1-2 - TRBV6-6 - TGTGCCAGCAGTTACTCCCGGGGATCTTTCTCCTACACCTTC CASSYSRGSFSYTF
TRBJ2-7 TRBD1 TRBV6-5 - TGTGCCAGCAGTTACTCGTACACGGGACAGCCCTACGAGCAGTACTTC CASSYSYTGQPYEQYF
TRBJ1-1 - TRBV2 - TGTGCCAGCAGAATACAGGGTGCGAGCACTGAAGCTTTCTTT CASRIQGASTEAFF
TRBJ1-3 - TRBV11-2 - TGTGCCAGCAGCTTAGTCCAGGGAAACACCATATATTTT CASSLVQGNTIYF
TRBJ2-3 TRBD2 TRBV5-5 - TGTGCCAGCAGCCTGAGGACTAGCGGAAATACGCAGTATTTT CASSLRTSGNTQYF
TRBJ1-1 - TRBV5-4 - TGTGCCACCTCAACTCAGGGGACCGCGACTGAAGCTTTCTTT CATSTQGTATEAFF
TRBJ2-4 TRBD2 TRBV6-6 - TGTGCCAGCAGTTACCCCGGGACTACCCGCCTTCAGTACTTC CASSYPGTTRLQYF
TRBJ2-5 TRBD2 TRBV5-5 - TGTGCCAGCAGCTTGACTAGCGGGGGGTGGGAGACCCAGTACTTC CASSLTSGGWETQYF
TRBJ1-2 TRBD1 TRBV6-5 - TGTGCCAGCAGTTATGGTCGGGACAGGGGTGGCTACACCTTC CASSYGRDRGGYTF
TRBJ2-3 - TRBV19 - TGTGCCAGTAGTACCGAAATCAGCGGTACGTACACAGATACGCAGTATTTT CASSTEISGTYTDTQYF
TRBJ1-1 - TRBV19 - TGTGCCAGTAGCCTCCGGCAGGGGACCGGGGAAGCTTTCTTT CASSLRQGTGEAFF
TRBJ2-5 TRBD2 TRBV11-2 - TGTGCCAGCAGCTTAATTAGCGGGCCCCAAGAGACCCAGTACTTC CASSLISGPQETQYF
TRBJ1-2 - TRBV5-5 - TGTGCCAGCAGCTTTACAGGGACTAACTATGGCTACACCTTC CASSFTGTNYGYTF
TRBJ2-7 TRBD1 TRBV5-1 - TGCGCCAGCAGCCCGGTGACAGGGGGCTACGAGCAGTACTTC CASSPVTGGYEQYF
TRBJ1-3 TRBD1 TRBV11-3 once TGTGCCAGCAGCTTAGAGACCCCCTACAGGGGCTCTGGAAACACCATATATTTT CASSLETPYRGSGNTIYF
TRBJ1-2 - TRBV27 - TGTGCCAGCAGTTTCCGCGGGGCCTATGGCTACACCTTC CASSFRGAYGYTF
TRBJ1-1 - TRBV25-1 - TGTGCCAGCAGTGAATCGTCGGTGAACACTGAAGCTTTCTTT CASSESSVNTEAFF
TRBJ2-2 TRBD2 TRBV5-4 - TGTGCCAGCAGCTTGGCCGGGAGGGAGATAACCGGGGAGCTGTTTTTT CASSLAGREITGELFF